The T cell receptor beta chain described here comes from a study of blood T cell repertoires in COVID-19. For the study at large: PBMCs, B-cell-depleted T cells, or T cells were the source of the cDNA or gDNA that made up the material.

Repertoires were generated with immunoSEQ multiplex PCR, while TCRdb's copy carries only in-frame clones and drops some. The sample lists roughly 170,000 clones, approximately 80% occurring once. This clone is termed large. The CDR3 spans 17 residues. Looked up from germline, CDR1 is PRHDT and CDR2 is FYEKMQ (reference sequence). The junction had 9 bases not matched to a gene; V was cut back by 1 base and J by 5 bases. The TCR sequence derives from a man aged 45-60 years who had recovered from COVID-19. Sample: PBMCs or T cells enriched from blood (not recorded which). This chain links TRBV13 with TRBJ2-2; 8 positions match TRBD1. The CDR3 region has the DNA TGTGCCAGCAGCTTAGCCATTCGGACAGGGCCGACCGGGGAGCTGTTTTTT. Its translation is CASSLAIRTGPTGELFF.